The 4 T cell receptor beta chains below come from one sample, sequenced in a study of shared clonotypes between healthy human individuals. TCRdb keeps only in-frame clones here, not all; method: immunoSEQ multiplex PCR. Among approximately 740,000 clones, about 74% were seen once, and the ten largest hold 1.7%. Sequenced sample: memory CD4+ T cells sorted from blood. Subset meaning: CD45RA-negative fraction. The receptor source for this set is a woman in her twenties or thirties in good health.

A few counts support this clone. One end of the junction fails to match germline, which may point to a read error. The chain couples TRBV7-9 to TRBJ1-3; 7 bases fit TRBD1. The CDR3 has 14 amino acids. Per the germline V gene, CDR1 is SEHNR and CDR2 is FQNEAQ (reference sequence). CDR3 in amino acids: CASSLDRAGNTIYF. Here the CDR3 DNA reads TGTGCCAGCAGTTTAGACAGGGCTGGAAACACCATATATTTT.

The chain links TRBV5-1 to TRBJ2-3; 15 bases fit TRBD2. Germline V gene lookup returns CDR1 SGHRS and CDR2 YFSETQ. Unmatched junction bases numbered 3, after V lost 0 bases and J lost 1 base. The CDR3 covers 18 residues. In DNA, the CDR3 is TGCGCCAGCAGCTTGGGGACTAGCGGGAGGGGCGGCACAGATACGCAGTATTTT. Its translation: CASSLGTSGRGGTDTQYF.

The chain carries TRBV18 and TRBJ1-5; possibly TRBD1 for D (5 bases). The length of the CDR3 is 15 residues. Germline V gene data show CDR1 as KGHSH and CDR2 as LQKENI. The V and J ends lost 2 bases and 3 bases respectively, with 11 bases between them. The CDR3 DNA reads as TGTGCCAGCTCACCAAGTCAGGGCGCCAATCAGCCCCAGCATTTT. Encoded protein: CASSPSQGANQPQHF.

The chain has TRBV5-1 and TRBJ2-1; weak D call: TRBD2 (6 bases). CDR3 length: 17 amino acids. Per germline, CDR1 SGHRS and CDR2 YFSETQ. Between the trimmed V and J ends, which lost 3 bases and 4 bases, there was a span of 20 bases. The CDR3 DNA reads TGCGCCAGCAGCTACCGACTAGAAGGTGGAAGGTACAATGAGCAGTTCTTC. It encodes CASSYRLEGGRYNEQFF.